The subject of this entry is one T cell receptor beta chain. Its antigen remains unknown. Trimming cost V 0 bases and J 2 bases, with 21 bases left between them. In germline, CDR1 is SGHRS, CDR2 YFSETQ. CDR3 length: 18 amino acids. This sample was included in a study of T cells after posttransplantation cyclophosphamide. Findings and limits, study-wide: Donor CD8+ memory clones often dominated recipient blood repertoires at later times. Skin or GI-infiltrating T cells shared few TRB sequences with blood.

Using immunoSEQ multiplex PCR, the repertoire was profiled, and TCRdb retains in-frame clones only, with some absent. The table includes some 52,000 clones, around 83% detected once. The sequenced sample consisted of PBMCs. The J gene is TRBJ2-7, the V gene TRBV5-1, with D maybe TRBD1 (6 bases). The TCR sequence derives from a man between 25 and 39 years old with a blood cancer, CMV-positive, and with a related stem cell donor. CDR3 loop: CASSLDGAGVQKAYEQYF. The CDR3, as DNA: TGCGCCAGCAGCTTGGATGGGGCAGGGGTCCAAAAGGCCTACGAGCAGTACTTC.